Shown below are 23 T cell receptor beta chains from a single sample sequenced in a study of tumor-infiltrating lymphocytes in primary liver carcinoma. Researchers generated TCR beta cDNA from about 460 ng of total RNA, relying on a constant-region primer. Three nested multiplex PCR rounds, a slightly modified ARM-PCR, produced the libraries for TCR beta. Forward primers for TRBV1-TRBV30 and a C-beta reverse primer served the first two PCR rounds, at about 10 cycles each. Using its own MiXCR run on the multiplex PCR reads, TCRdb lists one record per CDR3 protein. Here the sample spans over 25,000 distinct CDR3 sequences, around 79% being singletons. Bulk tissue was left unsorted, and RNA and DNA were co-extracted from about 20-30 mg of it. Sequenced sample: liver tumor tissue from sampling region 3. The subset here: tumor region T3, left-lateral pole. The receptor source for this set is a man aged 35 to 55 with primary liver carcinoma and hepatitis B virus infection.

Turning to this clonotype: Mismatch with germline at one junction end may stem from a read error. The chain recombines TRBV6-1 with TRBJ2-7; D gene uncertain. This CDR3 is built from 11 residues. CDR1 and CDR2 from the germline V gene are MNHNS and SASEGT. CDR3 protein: CATLEEYEQHF. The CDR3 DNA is TGTGCCACCTTAGAAGAGTATGAGCAGCACTTC.

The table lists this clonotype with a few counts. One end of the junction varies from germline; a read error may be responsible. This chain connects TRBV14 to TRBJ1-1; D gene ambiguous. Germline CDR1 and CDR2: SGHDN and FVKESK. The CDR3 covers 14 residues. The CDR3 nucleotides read TGTACCAGCAGGCCCCGGGAGGGAAACACCGAAGCTTTCTTT. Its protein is CTSRPREGNTEAFF.

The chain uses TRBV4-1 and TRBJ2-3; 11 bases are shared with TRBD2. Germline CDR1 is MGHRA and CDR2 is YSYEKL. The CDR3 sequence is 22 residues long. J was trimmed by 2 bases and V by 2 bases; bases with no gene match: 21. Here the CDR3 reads CASSQPPLTSGRRKVNTDTQYF. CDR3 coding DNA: TGCGCCAGCAGCCAACCCCCACTAACTAGCGGGAGACGGAAGGTCAACACAGATACGCAGTATTTT.

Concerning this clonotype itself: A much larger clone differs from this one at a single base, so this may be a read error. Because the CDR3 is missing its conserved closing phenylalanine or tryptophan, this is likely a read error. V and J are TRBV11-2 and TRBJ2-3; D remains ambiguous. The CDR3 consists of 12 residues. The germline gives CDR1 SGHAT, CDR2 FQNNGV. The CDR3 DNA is TGTGACAGCAGCTACAGCCCTGATACGCAGTATTTG. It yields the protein CDSSYSPDTQYL.

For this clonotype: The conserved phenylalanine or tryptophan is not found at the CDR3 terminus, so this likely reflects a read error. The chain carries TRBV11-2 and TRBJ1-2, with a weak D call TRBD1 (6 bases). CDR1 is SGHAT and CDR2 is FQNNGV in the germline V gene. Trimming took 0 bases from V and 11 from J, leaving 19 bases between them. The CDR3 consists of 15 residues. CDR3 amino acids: CASSLDPGTWGSYTS. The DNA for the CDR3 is TGTGCCAGCAGCTTAGACCCCGGGACATGGGGCAGTTACACCTCC.

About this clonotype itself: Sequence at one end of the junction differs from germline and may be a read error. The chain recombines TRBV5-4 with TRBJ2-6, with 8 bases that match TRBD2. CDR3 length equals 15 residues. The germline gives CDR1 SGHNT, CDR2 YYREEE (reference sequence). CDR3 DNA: TGTGCCAGCATCCTTGGACTAGCTGGGGCCAACGTCCTGACCTTC. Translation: CASILGLAGANVLTF.

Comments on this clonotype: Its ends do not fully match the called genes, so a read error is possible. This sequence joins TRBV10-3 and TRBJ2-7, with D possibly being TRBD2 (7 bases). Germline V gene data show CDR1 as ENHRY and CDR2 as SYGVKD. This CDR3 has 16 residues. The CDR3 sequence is CAISRGALPGFYELYF. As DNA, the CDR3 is TGTGCCATCAGCCGGGGGGCACTACCGGGATTCTATGAGCTGTACTTC.

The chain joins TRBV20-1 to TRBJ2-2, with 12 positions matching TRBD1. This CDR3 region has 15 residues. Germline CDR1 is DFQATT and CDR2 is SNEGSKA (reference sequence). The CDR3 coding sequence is TGCAATGCCCCGGGACAGGGGGCGGTCACCGGGGAGCTGTTTTTT. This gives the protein CNAPGQGAVTGELFF.

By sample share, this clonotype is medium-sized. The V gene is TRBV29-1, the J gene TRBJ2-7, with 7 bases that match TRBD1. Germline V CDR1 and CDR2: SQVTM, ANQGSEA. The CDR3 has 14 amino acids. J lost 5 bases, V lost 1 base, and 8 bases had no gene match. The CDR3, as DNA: TGCAGCGTTGAAGGGGCCAGGGGGAAACACGAGCAGTACTTC. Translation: CSVEGARGKHEQYF.

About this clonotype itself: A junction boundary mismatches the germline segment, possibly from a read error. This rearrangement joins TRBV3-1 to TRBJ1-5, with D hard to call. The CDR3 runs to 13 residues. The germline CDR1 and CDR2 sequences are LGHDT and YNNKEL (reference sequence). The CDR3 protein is CASSQFPSLAQHF. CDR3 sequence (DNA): TGTGCCAGTAGCCAATTCCCCAGCTTGGCCCAGCATTTT.

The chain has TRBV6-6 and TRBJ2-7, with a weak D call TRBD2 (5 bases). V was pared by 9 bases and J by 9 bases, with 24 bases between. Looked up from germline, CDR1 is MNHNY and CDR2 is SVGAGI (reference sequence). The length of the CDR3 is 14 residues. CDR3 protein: CARSGGADGIGQYF. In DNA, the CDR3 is TGTGCCAGGAGCGGTGGAGCGGACGGTATCGGGCAGTACTTC.

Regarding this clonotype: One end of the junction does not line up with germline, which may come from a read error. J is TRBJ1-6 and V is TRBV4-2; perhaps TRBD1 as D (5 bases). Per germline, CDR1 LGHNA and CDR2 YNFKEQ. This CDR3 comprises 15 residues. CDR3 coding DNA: TGTACCAGCAGCCAAGACCTGGAGGGGAATTCACCCCTCCACTTT. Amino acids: CTSSQDLEGNSPLHF.

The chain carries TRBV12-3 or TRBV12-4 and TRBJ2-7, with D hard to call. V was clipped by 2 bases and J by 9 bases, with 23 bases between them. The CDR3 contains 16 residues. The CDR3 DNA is TGTGCCAGCAGTTTAATAGGGTCCGGTAGCTCCAACGGGCAGTACTTC. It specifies CASSLIGSGSSNGQYF.

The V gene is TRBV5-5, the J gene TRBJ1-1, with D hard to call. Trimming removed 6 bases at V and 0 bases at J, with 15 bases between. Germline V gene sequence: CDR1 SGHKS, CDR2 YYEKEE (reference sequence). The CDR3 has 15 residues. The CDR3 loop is CASNPPGYLNTEAFF. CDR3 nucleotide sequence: TGTGCCAGCAATCCGCCCGGCTACCTGAACACTGAAGCTTTCTTT.

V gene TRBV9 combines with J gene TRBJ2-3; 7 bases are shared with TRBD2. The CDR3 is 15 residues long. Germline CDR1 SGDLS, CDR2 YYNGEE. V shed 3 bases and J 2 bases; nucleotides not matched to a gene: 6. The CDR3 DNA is TGTGCCAGCAGCGGTAGCGGGTACTACACAGATACGCAGTATTTT. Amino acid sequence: CASSGSGYYTDTQYF.

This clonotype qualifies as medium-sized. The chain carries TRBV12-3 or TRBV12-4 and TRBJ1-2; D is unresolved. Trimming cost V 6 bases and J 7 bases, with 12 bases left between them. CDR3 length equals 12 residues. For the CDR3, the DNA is TGTGCCAGCAGGCTACCCCCCCGTGGCTACACCTTC. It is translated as CASRLPPRGYTF.

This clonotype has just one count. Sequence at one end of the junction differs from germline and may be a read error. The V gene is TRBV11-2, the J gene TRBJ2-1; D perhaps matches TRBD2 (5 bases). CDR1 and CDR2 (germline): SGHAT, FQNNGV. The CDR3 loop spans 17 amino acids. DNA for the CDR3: TGTGCTAGCAGCTCCACTTATATCGGGGTCTCCTACAATGAGCAGTTTTTC. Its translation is CASSSTYIGVSYNEQFF.

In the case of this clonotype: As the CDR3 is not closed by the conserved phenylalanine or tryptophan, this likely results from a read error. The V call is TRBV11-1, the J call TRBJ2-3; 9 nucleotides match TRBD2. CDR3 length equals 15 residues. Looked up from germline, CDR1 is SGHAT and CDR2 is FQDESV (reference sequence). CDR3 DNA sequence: TGTGCCAGCACCTTAGTAGCGGGAGCTTCAGATACACAGTATTAT. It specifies CASTLVAGASDTQYY.

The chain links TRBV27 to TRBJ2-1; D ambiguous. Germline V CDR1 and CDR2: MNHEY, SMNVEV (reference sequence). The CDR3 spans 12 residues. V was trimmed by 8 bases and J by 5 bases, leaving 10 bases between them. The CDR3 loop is CASSSTNNEQFF. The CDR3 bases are TGTGCCAGCTCCAGTACGAACAATGAGCAGTTCTTC.

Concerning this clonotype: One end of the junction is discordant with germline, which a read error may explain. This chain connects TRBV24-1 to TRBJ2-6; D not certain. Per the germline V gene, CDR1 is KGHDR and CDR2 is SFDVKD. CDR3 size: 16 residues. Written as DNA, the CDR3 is TGTACCACCAGTGGTCCAGTGGGCTCTGGGGCCAACGTCCTGACTTTC. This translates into CTTSGPVGSGANVLTF.

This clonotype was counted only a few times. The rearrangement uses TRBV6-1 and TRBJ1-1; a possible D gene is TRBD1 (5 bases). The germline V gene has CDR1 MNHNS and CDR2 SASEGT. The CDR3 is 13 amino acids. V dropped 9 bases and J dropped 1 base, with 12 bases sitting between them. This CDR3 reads CARNPDRNTEAFF. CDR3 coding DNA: TGTGCCAGGAACCCCGACAGGAACACTGAAGCTTTCTTT.

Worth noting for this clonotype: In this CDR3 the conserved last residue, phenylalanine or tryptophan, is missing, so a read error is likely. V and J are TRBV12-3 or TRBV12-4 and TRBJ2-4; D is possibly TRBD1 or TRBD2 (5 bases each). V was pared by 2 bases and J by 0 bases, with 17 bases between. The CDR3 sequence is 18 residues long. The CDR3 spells CASSLRDGADIAKNIQYS. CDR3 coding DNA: TGTGCCAGCAGTTTACGGGATGGGGCGGACATAGCCAAAAACATTCAGTACTCC.

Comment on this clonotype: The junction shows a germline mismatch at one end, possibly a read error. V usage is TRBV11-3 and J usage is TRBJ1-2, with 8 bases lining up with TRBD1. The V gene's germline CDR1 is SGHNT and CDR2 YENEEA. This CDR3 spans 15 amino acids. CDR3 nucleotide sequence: TGTGCCAGCAGACCAGGGACAGGCCCCAACTATGGCTACACTTTC. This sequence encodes CASRPGTGPNYGYTF.